This T cell receptor (beta chain) originates from a study of CD8 T cells in Susac syndrome (dated 2019 in TCRdb). About the investigation overall: Among the Susac syndrome patients who were sequenced, clinically active disease was present in more than five and clinical remission was observed in roughly 8. The study used repertoire sequencing to test whether antigen drove CD8+ T cell activation and differentiation in Susac syndrome. At blood withdrawal, Susac syndrome patients were either therapy-naive, taking corticosteroids (in some cases with IVIg as well), or taking IVIg alone. The clonality of the CD8+ T cell repertoire was compared across approximately twelve healthy donors, some 14 Susac syndrome patients and under 19 multiple sclerosis patients.

This clonotype was recorded once. It lacks a known antigen. No quality values exist for individual bases; no much larger clone is one base distant. One read alone is a weak basis. RNA was extracted using the RNeasy kit, and roughly 0.5 to 1 ug of the RNA was reverse transcribed with random hexamers. TCR beta CDR3 regions were amplified with the immunoSEQ multiplex PCR assay covering 54 Vbeta and 13 Jbeta segments. PCR amplification bias was corrected using a synthetic template baseline for primer optimization and computational correction. In the original analysis: Reads were annotated to V, D and J genes per IMGT and analyzed with immunoSEQ Analyzer, keeping only productive sequences. To calculate clonality, Shannon entropy was normalized by log2 of the number of productive unique sequences and then subtracted from one. Public and private clones were assessed among the 100 most prevalent clones of each patient and control. A clone was defined as Susac-specific if it was absent from the healthy and MS cohorts, from around 960 published viral clones and from other ImmuneACCESS disease sequences. TCRdb passed the public sequencing reads through fastp at Q25 and MiXCR, retaining productive beta sequences. Rows with one shared CDR3 protein collapse into an entry with the most common genes and DNA. The V and J calls were not made by the authors but by TCRdb's processing. The sample contains around 150,000 distinct CDR3 sequences, about 95% of them found a single time. About 0.18% of the sample goes to the ten largest clones.

High-throughput TCR beta sequencing profiled peripheral blood CD8+ and CD4+ T cells from healthy donors, Susac syndrome patients and multiple sclerosis patients. Recently defined diagnostic criteria for definite or probable disease were met by the Susac syndrome patients. Bulk CD8+ and CD4+ T cells were purified by magnetic negative isolation, whereas CD8+ TEMRA cells were enriched by FACS. Blood was collected in EDTA tubes and processed within 24 hours, with PBMCs isolated through density gradient centrifugation. PBMCs intended for TCR sequencing were cryopreserved in liquid nitrogen and were subsequently thawed in a 37 degrees C water bath. The sorted or isolated CD4+, CD8+ and CD8+ TEMRA cells had a purity of 90% or higher. CDR1 and CDR2, looked up from the germline V gene (reference sequence), are SEHNR and FQNEAQ. The germline V end is reduced by 5 bases and the J end by 8 bases; junction bases left unmatched: 13. The CDR3 runs 16 residues from the cysteine to the phenylalanine. Only CDR3 DNA is held: 48 bases, read in frame from base 1.

The full study reports these points: Susac syndrome CD8+ repertoires showed clonal expansion, highest in CD8+ TEMRA cells and greater in clinically active than remitting patients. In the total CD8+ and CD8+ TEMRA repertoires, 15 to 20 and five Susac-specific public clones, respectively, were identified. The number of individuals in the TCR sequencing and HLA analysis was recognized as being relatively small.

Sequenced sample: CD8+ T cells from PBMCs. The receptor was isolated from a human donor with Susac syndrome. The sequence is built from TRBV7-9 and TRBJ2-1, with TRBD2 identical over 9 junction bases. The sequenced DNA: TGTGCCAGCAGCCCACGTGGCCTAGCGGGGTACGATGAGCAGTTCTTC. Translation gives CASSPRGLAGYDEQFF.